This is a list of T cell receptor beta chains from one sample in a study of response to subunit inactivated influenza vaccine. TCRdb reanalysed the RT-PCR reads using MiXCR and keeps one entry per CDR3 protein. The sample lists about 480,000 distinct CDR3 sequences; 10% to 15% were seen once. This specimen consisted of PBMCs from blood, obtained more than 35 days after vaccination. The receptors stem from a man over 45 who received an inactivated influenza vaccine. Both conserved end residues are part of each CDR3. Fields, in order: clone size, D gene, J gene, V gene, CDR3 protein, CDR3 DNA. A D gene is named only where the DNA matches it firmly. Only some rows state a clone size, as once, few, many or a class for expanded clones.

clone_size: many
d_call: TRBD1
j_call: TRBJ2-7
v_call: TRBV15
cdr3_aa: CATKKDRVSYEQYF
cdr3_nt: TGTGCCACCAAGAAGGACAGGGTCTCCTACGAGCAGTACTTC

clone_size: -
d_call: -
j_call: TRBJ2-1
v_call: TRBV6-2/TRBV6-3
cdr3_aa: CASSYAGVSYNEQFF
cdr3_nt: TGTGCCAGCAGTTATGCAGGGGTCTCCTACAATGAGCAGTTCTTC

clone_size: few
d_call: -
j_call: TRBJ2-3
v_call: TRBV12-3/TRBV12-4
cdr3_aa: CASSLEESSTDTQYF
cdr3_nt: TGTGCCAGCAGTTTAGAGGAGTCTAGCACAGATACGCAGTATTTT

clone_size: many
d_call: -
j_call: TRBJ1-1
v_call: TRBV6-5
cdr3_aa: CASSYARNTEAFF
cdr3_nt: TGTGCCAGCAGTTACGCCCGGAACACTGAAGCTTTCTTT

clone_size: -
d_call: -
j_call: TRBJ1-6
v_call: TRBV6-1
cdr3_aa: CASSEVWGQDNSPLHF
cdr3_nt: TGTGCCAGCAGTGAAGTATGGGGACAAGATAATTCACCCCTCCACTTT

clone_size: few
d_call: -
j_call: TRBJ2-1
v_call: TRBV30
cdr3_aa: CAWSDPLRKGNEQFF
cdr3_nt: TGTGCCTGGAGTGACCCGCTGCGGAAGGGCAATGAGCAGTTCTTC

clone_size: -
d_call: TRBD1
j_call: TRBJ2-7
v_call: TRBV6-5
cdr3_aa: CASSYGRGQYEQYF
cdr3_nt: TGTGCCAGCAGTTATGGCAGGGGGCAATACGAGCAGTACTTC

clone_size: few
d_call: -
j_call: TRBJ2-7
v_call: TRBV14
cdr3_aa: CASSPRAAGEQYF
cdr3_nt: TGTGCCAGCAGCCCGAGGGCGGCGGGGGAGCAGTACTTC

clone_size: few
d_call: -
j_call: TRBJ2-6
v_call: TRBV4-1
cdr3_aa: CASSRTESISGANVLTF
cdr3_nt: TGCGCCAGCAGCCGGACAGAAAGCATCTCTGGGGCCAACGTCCTGACTTTC

clone_size: few
d_call: -
j_call: TRBJ2-2
v_call: TRBV12-3/TRBV12-4
cdr3_aa: CASRRQGRGTGELFF
cdr3_nt: TGTGCCAGCAGACGACAGGGTCGGGGGACCGGGGAGCTGTTTTTT

clone_size: -
d_call: -
j_call: TRBJ2-7
v_call: TRBV12-3/TRBV12-4
cdr3_aa: CASRNRVSYEQYF
cdr3_nt: TGTGCCAGCAGAAACAGGGTCTCCTACGAGCAGTACTTC